This TCR beta chain was profiled in a study of T cell repertoires in cytomegalovirus infection (dated by TCRdb to about 2019). With respect to the entire study: The HLA type of each donor mattered for the analysis, because public TCR beta signatures pointed to carriage of CMV infection along with the matching HLA type. The full study reports these points: The ex vivo response was dominated by HLA-C-restricted CMV-specific TCR beta clonotypes, which also provided the single most frequent clonotype in two of eight donors. In both this cohort and an independent cohort of several hundred donors, the cumulative frequency of public TCR beta family members distinguished carriers of CMV infection plus the relevant HLA type.

The germline V gene provides CDR1 SGHDT and CDR2 YYEEEE. V sheds 4 bases and J sheds 2 bases, leaving 13 bases between their ends. From cysteine to phenylalanine, the CDR3 is 14 amino acids long. Only the CDR3 DNA is retained, 42 bases long and in frame from the first base. This clonotype was detected many times. No antigen is known for it. No base qualities exist here, and no much larger clone lies one base off it. The sequencing machine was an Illumina HiSeq 1500. Using fastp trimming at Q25 and MiXCR clonotype assembly, TCRdb reanalyzed the public sequencing data and kept in-frame beta chains. Rows are combined by CDR3 protein, so each entry shows the most common genes and DNA. Present in this sample are roughly 280,000 distinct CDR3 sequences, roughly an eighth of which were seen just once. The biggest ten clones account for 8.5% to 9% of the sample.

The sequence was collected from a human donor in good health (CMV status not recorded). Some clones in this sample may be carry-over from other donors' samples. The rearranged chain carries TRBV5-6 and TRBJ2-7; the D gene is perhaps TRBD2, on 5 matching bases. What was sequenced was PBMCs. The CDR3 loop reads CASSLISGAYEQYF. The DNA sequence follows: TGTGCCAGCAGCCTGATCAGCGGAGCCTACGAGCAGTACTTC.